The 32 T cell receptor beta chains below come from one sample, sequenced in a study of CD8 T cells in ankylosing spondylitis. TCRdb itself ran the 5' RACE reads through MiXCR, one entry per CDR3 protein. This table has about 450,000 distinct CDR3 sequences, around 26% appearing once. General study points: Characteristic of ankylosing spondylitis blood, it appeared, was a TCR beta motif comprising roughly eight highly homologous variants.

What these receptors recognize is not known. Sequencing was carried out using blood, either unsorted or a sorted T cell fraction (not recorded which). Receptor source: a male donor with ankylosing spondylitis.

The V and J genes are TRBV11-2 and TRBJ2-2, with 9 positions matching TRBD2. Looked up from germline, CDR1 is SGHAT and CDR2 is FQNNGV. This CDR3 has 16 residues. The ends lost 3 bases at V and 7 bases at J; junction bases unmatched: 9. CDR3 DNA sequence: TGTGCCAGCAGCTTGTTCCTAGCGGGAAAGGACGGGGAGCTGTTTTTT. Its translation: CASSLFLAGKDGELFF. Supplemented by reference TRBV11-2 and TRBJ2-2, the full variable domain reads EAGVAQSPRYKIIEKRQSVAFWCNPISGHATLYWYQQILGQGPKLLIQFQNNGVVDDSQLPKDRFSAERLKGVDSTLKIQPAKLEDSAVYLCASSLFLAGKDGELFFGEGSRLTVL.

CDR3 in amino acids: CASSQDPSIDYEQFF. CDR3 DNA sequence: TGTGCCAGCAGCCAAGATCCCAGTATCGACTATGAGCAGTTCTTC. The genes are TRBV3-1 and TRBJ2-1; D not certain. V shed 0 bases and J shed 8 bases, with 14 bases lying between them. CDR1 and CDR2 (germline): LGHDT, YNNKEL (reference sequence). CDR3 length: 15 amino acids.

This clonotype was seen ten or more times. The chain links TRBV7-6 to TRBJ2-2; D call uncertain. The CDR3 contains 16 residues. CDR1 SGHVS and CDR2 FNYEAQ come from the germline V gene. V lost 1 base, J lost 4 bases, and 13 bases lay in between. CDR3 nucleotide sequence: TGTGCCAGCAGCTTAGTGTTAGGCTTACCCACCGGGGAGCTGTTTTTT. Translated, it gives CASSLVLGLPTGELFF.

The chain recombines TRBV12-3 or TRBV12-4 with TRBJ2-5; D not resolved. The V gene lost 5 bases and the J gene lost 5 bases, with 12 bases spanning the gap. The CDR3 is 13 amino acids. The CDR3 nucleotides are TGTGCCAGCAGTCCCACATACATGGAGACCCAGTACTTC. As protein: CASSPTYMETQYF.

This rearrangement joins TRBV5-1 to TRBJ2-1, with TRBD1 matching over 11 bases. Trimming took 2 bases from V and 9 from J; bases not matched to a gene: 10. This CDR3 is 16 amino acids long. Germline CDR1 and CDR2: SGHRS and YFSETQ. The CDR3 protein is CASSFHRDRGSSEQFF. CDR3 bases: TGCGCCAGCAGCTTTCACCGGGACAGGGGGTCAAGTGAGCAGTTCTTC.

The chain has TRBV3-1 and TRBJ2-7; 11 bases agree with TRBD2. The V gene's germline CDR1 is LGHDT and CDR2 YNNKEL (reference sequence). V shed 3 bases, J shed 2 bases, and the junction held 3 bases outside the gene matches. This CDR3 contains 15 residues. CDR3 residues: CASSQTTSGAYEQYF. CDR3 sequence (DNA): TGTGCCAGCAGCCAGACGACTAGCGGGGCCTACGAGCAGTACTTC.

The chain has TRBV12-3 or TRBV12-4 and TRBJ1-2; a weak D match, TRBD1 (6 bases). This CDR3 has 14 residues. V lost 7 bases and J lost 4, with 16 bases in between. The DNA of the CDR3 is TGTGCCAGCACCGGGACTTTAGGGGGCTATGGCTACACCTTC. It yields the protein CASTGTLGGYGYTF.

This clonotype was seen a few times. The V gene is TRBV19, the J gene TRBJ1-1; D remains ambiguous. The germline V and J ends were trimmed by 3 bases and 4 bases, with 6 bases remaining between them. The CDR3 covers 12 residues. Germline V CDR1 and CDR2: LNHDA, SQIVND (reference sequence). The CDR3 loop is CASSIFGTEAFF. The CDR3 nucleotides are TGTGCCAGTAGTATTTTCGGCACTGAAGCTTTCTTT. The complete variable domain, with remaining parts taken from reference TRBV19 and TRBJ1-1, reads DGGITQSPKYLFRKEGQNVTLSCEQNLNHDAMYWYRQDPGQGLRLIYYSQIVNDFQKGDIAEGYSVSREKKESFPLTVTSAQKNPTAFYLCASSIFGTEAFFGQGTRLTVV.

The rearrangement uses TRBV29-1 and TRBJ2-1; the match to TRBD1 covers 10 bases. CDR3 length: 14 residues. Germline V gene sequence: CDR1 SQVTM, CDR2 ANQGSEA. V shed 2 bases and J 9 bases; nucleotides not matched to a gene: 7. CDR3 amino acids: CSVERGTGAAEQFF. Here the CDR3 DNA reads TGCAGCGTTGAACGAGGGACAGGGGCAGCTGAGCAGTTCTTC.

This clonotype was observed a few times. The chain carries TRBV3-1 and TRBJ1-4; 7 bases are a match to TRBD1. This CDR3 comprises 12 residues. Germline CDR1 and CDR2: LGHDT and YNNKEL (reference sequence). Trimming at V came to 4 bases and at J to 7 bases, leaving 0 bases not matched to a gene. CDR3 sequence: CASSRDSEKLFF. CDR3 sequence (DNA): TGTGCCAGCAGCCGGGACAGTGAAAAACTGTTTTTT.

This clonotype was detected many times. V gene TRBV7-8 combines with J gene TRBJ2-5, with a weak D call TRBD2 (5 bases). The CDR3 sequence is 15 residues long. V was pared by 6 bases and J by 4 bases, with 18 bases between. Germline V lookup: CDR1 SGHVS, CDR2 FQNEAQ. The CDR3 loop reads CASRKNRDMGETQYF. CDR3 coding DNA: TGTGCCAGCAGAAAAAACCGGGATATGGGAGAGACCCAGTACTTC.

The rearrangement links TRBV21-1 to TRBJ2-7. TRBV21-1 is reported as a pseudogene. CDR3 size: 13 residues. The CDR3 is CASSKYRAYEQYF. CDR3 DNA: TGTGCCAGCAGCAAATACCGAGCCTACGAGCAGTACTTC.

This clonotype was detected many times. The V and J genes are TRBV24-1 and TRBJ2-1, with D uncertain. Trimming removed 7 bases at V and 7 bases at J, with 19 bases between. CDR1 KGHDR and CDR2 SFDVKD come from the germline V gene. This CDR3 has 15 residues. DNA of the CDR3: TGTGCCACCAGGTTGGTTAGAGATTTGAGGAATGAGCAGTTCTTC. This gives the protein CATRLVRDLRNEQFF.

The chain is built from TRBV5-5 and TRBJ2-2; 9 bases are a match to TRBD2. The CDR3 length is 15 residues. V was pared by 4 bases and J by 4 bases, with 5 bases of the junction left unmatched. The germline gives CDR1 SGHKS, CDR2 YYEKEE (reference sequence). In nucleotides, the CDR3 is TGTGCCAGCAGCCGCGGGGGGGGGCTCACCGGGGAGCTGTTTTTT. It encodes CASSRGGGLTGELFF.

The sample holds many counts of this clonotype. This chain joins TRBV12-3 or TRBV12-4 and TRBJ1-1; D call uncertain. With 5 bases removed from V and 8 bases from J, the gap between germline ends came to 12 bases. The CDR3 extends over 12 amino acids. CDR3 sequence: CASSPAYSEAFF. In DNA, the CDR3 is TGTGCCAGCAGTCCCGCATATTCGGAAGCTTTCTTT.

The chain employs TRBV3-1 and TRBJ2-3, with 10 bases that match TRBD2. Trimming at V came to 3 bases and at J to 1 base, leaving 1 base not matched to a gene. The length of the CDR3 is 15 residues. Germline V gene sequence: CDR1 LGHDT, CDR2 YNNKEL (reference sequence). CDR3 residues: CASSHLAGGTDTQYF. The CDR3 DNA is TGTGCCAGCAGCCACCTAGCGGGGGGCACAGATACGCAGTATTTT.

This clonotype was picked up a small number of times. The chain couples TRBV20-1 to TRBJ1-2, with 7 bases lining up with TRBD1. Germline CDR1 and CDR2: DFQATT and SNEGSKA (reference sequence). J lost 6 bases, V lost 6 bases, and 13 bases had no gene match. The CDR3 consists of 14 residues. CDR3 sequence: CSARRTGTSDGYTF. CDR3 in DNA: TGCAGTGCCCGGAGGACAGGCACAAGCGATGGCTACACCTTC.

This rearrangement joins TRBV9 to TRBJ2-5; D remains ambiguous. In germline, CDR1 is SGDLS, CDR2 YYNGEE. The CDR3 covers 13 residues. V shed 0 bases and J shed 5 bases, with 8 bases lying between them. The CDR3 bases are TGTGCCAGCAGCGTAGCTACTCGGGAGACCCAGTACTTC. Residues: CASSVATRETQYF.

This clonotype was observed once. The genes are TRBV12-3 or TRBV12-4 and TRBJ2-1; tentatively, D is TRBD2 (6 bases). Trimming shortened V by 0 bases and J by 1 base, and 10 bases separated the two germline ends. The CDR3 loop spans 16 amino acids. Here the CDR3 DNA reads TGTGCCAGCAGTTTAGCGCGGGGAAAATCCTACAATGAGCAGTTCTTC. This translates into CASSLARGKSYNEQFF.

The chain is built from TRBV29-1 and TRBJ1-2, with D perhaps TRBD1 (5 bases). Per the germline V gene, CDR1 is SQVTM and CDR2 is ANQGSEA. The CDR3 spans 11 residues. Trimming cost V 4 bases and J 5 bases, with 8 bases left between them. CDR3 loop: CSVVQGYGYTF. The DNA for the CDR3 is TGCAGCGTTGTCCAGGGTTATGGCTACACCTTC.

This rearrangement joins TRBV7-9 to TRBJ1-4; the D is unclear. The length of the CDR3 is 15 residues. Trimming cost V 5 bases and J 5 bases, with 15 bases left between them. Germline V gene sequence: CDR1 SEHNR, CDR2 FQNEAQ (reference sequence). The CDR3 sequence: CASSINKAVNEKLFF. The CDR3 DNA is TGTGCCAGCAGCATTAATAAAGCAGTAAATGAAAAACTGTTTTTT. Full variable domain (missing parts from reference TRBV7-9 and TRBJ1-4): DTGVSQNPRHKITKRGQNVTFRCDPISEHNRLYWYRQTLGQGPEFLTYFQNEAQLEKSRLLSDRFSAERPKGSFSTLEIQRTEQGDSAMYLCASSINKAVNEKLFFGSGTQLSVL.

The chain employs TRBV15 and TRBJ2-5; D remains ambiguous. The CDR3 covers 13 residues. From germline, CDR1 is LNHNV and CDR2 YYDKDF (reference sequence). Trimming removed 10 bases from V and 2 bases from J, with 14 bases in between. The CDR3 is CAISGGIQETQYF. The CDR3 coding sequence is TGTGCCATCAGTGGCGGCATACAAGAGACCCAGTACTTC.

The chain is built from TRBV12-3 or TRBV12-4 and TRBJ1-5; 7 bases match TRBD1. V lost 7 bases to trimming and J lost 5 bases; unmatched junction nucleotides: 11. CDR3 length: 15 amino acids. CDR3 coding DNA: TGTGCCAGCACACGAAGTGGAGGGGGCCATCAGCCCCAGCATTTT. Its protein product is CASTRSGGGHQPQHF.

The chain is built from TRBV10-3 and TRBJ1-6; 9 nucleotides agree with TRBD1. Germline CDR1 and CDR2: ENHRY and SYGVKD. The ends lost 0 bases at V and 7 bases at J; junction bases unmatched: 4. The CDR3 loop spans 16 amino acids. The CDR3 region is CAISESRTGVNSPLHF. The DNA of the CDR3 is TGTGCCATCAGTGAGTCTCGGACAGGGGTAAATTCACCCCTCCACTTT.

CDR3 amino acids: CASSRLAGAKGEETQYF. The CDR3 DNA sequence: TGTGCCAGCAGCCGACTAGCGGGAGCCAAAGGGGAAGAGACCCAGTACTTC. The rearrangement joins TRBV3-1 to TRBJ2-5; 12 bases agree with TRBD2. V lost 4 bases and J lost 3; bases outside the gene matches: 9. The CDR3 runs 17 residues. The germline CDR1 and CDR2 sequences are LGHDT and YNNKEL (reference sequence).

This chain links TRBV18 with TRBJ1-1; TRBD1 is a possible D gene (6 bases). The CDR3 is 16 residues long. The ends were cut back, 3 bases at V and 1 base at J, with 15 bases in the middle. Germline CDR1 reads KGHSH; CDR2 reads LQKENI. CDR3 sequence reads: CASSPELGTPNTEAFF. The CDR3 nucleotides read TGTGCCAGCTCACCTGAGTTGGGGACACCGAACACTGAAGCTTTCTTT. The full variable domain, its missing parts supplied by reference TRBV18 and TRBJ1-1, is NAGVMQNPRHLVRRRGQEARLRCSPMKGHSHVYWYRQLPEEGLKFMVYLQKENIIDESGMPKERFSAEFPKEGPSILRIQQVVRGDSAAYFCASSPELGTPNTEAFFGQGTRLTVV.

The chain employs TRBV18 and TRBJ1-1; D not resolved. The CDR3 has 14 amino acids. V was shortened by 4 bases and J by 0 bases, with 9 bases between the two germline ends. Germline V CDR1 and CDR2: KGHSH, LQKENI. The CDR3: CASSRVGMNTEAFF. CDR3 sequence (DNA): TGTGCCAGCTCACGGGTGGGGATGAACACTGAAGCTTTCTTT.

This chain joins TRBV15 and TRBJ2-2, with D tentatively TRBD1 or TRBD2 (7 bases each). Germline V gene lookup returns CDR1 LNHNV and CDR2 YYDKDF (reference sequence). The CDR3 sequence is 12 residues long. The ends were cut back, 8 bases at V and 10 bases at J, with 14 bases in the middle. The CDR3 DNA sequence: TGTGCCACCGGGAGGGGGCTTAAGGAGCTGTTTTTT. Amino acids: CATGRGLKELFF.

Only a few counts were recorded for this clonotype. This chain links TRBV4-2 with TRBJ2-3; 7 positions agree with TRBD1. This CDR3 spans 15 amino acids. V gave up 5 bases and J gave up 1 base; unmatched junction bases: 6. The germline V gene encodes CDR1 LGHNA and CDR2 YNFKEQ. The CDR3: CASSARDSGTDTQYF. The CDR3 coding sequence is TGTGCCAGCAGCGCCAGGGACAGTGGCACAGATACGCAGTATTTT.

The chain carries TRBV7-2 and TRBJ2-7, with 10 bases lining up with TRBD2. The J segment lost 3 bases and the V segment lost 7 bases, leaving 12 bases of the junction unmatched. Germline V gene lookup returns CDR1 SGHTA and CDR2 FQGNSA. The length of the CDR3 is 16 residues. CDR3 protein: CASIRNRLAGDYEQYV. As DNA, the CDR3 is TGTGCCAGCATCCGTAACAGGCTAGCGGGGGACTACGAGCAGTACGTC.

This clonotype was found a few times. The chain employs TRBV30 and TRBJ2-7; D may be TRBD1 or TRBD2 (5 bases each). The V gene's germline CDR1 is GTSNPN and CDR2 SVGIG (reference sequence). This CDR3 spans 13 amino acids. V lost 3 bases and J 2 bases, leaving 11 bases between the germline ends. The CDR3 bases are TGTGCCTGGAGCCGGGGCGGCCCCTACGAGCAGTACTTC. Its translation is CAWSRGGPYEQYF.

The CDR3, as DNA: TGTGCCAGCAGCTTTGCGGTGGGAGAAGGGGCCAAAAACATTCAGTACTTC. This sequence encodes CASSFAVGEGAKNIQYF. The gene calls are TRBV7-9 and TRBJ2-4; D possibly corresponds to TRBD2 (5 bases). Trimming cost V 3 bases and J 1 base, with 16 bases left between them. Looked up from germline, CDR1 is SEHNR and CDR2 is FQNEAQ (reference sequence). The CDR3 covers 17 residues.